Below, 22 T cell receptor beta chains from the same sample are listed, as sequenced in a study of blood T cell repertoires in COVID-19. Sequenced by immunoSEQ multiplex PCR; TCRdb stores in-frame clones only, minus some. The data show 45,000 to 60,000 clones, 75% to 90% seen once. Sequenced material: peripheral blood. All receptors come from a woman in her sixties with acute or convalescent COVID-19.

The chain has TRBV15 and TRBJ1-2; D possibly corresponds to TRBD1 (6 bases). Trimming stripped 5 bases from V and 7 bases from J, with 23 bases between. The CDR3 loop spans 16 amino acids. Germline lookup yields CDR1 LNHNV and CDR2 YYDKDF (reference sequence). The CDR3 DNA reads as TGTGCCACCAGCGGCGGCGGAACAGGGCGGGAGTCTGGCTACACCTTC. Translating gives CATSGGGTGRESGYTF.

This clone has a single count. The chain employs TRBV5-5 and TRBJ1-5; D remains ambiguous. This CDR3 has 16 residues. Per germline, CDR1 SGHKS and CDR2 YYEKEE (reference sequence). V was pared by 4 bases and J by 3 bases, with 17 bases between. The CDR3 loop is CASSPRGEGNNQPQHF. The CDR3 bases are TGTGCCAGCAGCCCTCGGGGTGAAGGAAACAATCAGCCCCAGCATTTT.

This chain links TRBV5-1 with TRBJ1-4; possibly TRBD1 for D (5 bases). V lost 0 bases, J lost 7 bases, and 13 bases lay in between. Germline V CDR1 and CDR2: SGHRS, YFSETQ. CDR3 length equals 15 residues. As DNA, the CDR3 is TGCGCCAGCAGCTTGGGGAGGGGAGAATTTGAAAAACTGTTTTTT. Residues: CASSLGRGEFEKLFF.

This sequence joins TRBV12-3 or TRBV12-4 and TRBJ1-1; D not certain. The CDR3 covers 13 residues. Between the trimmed V and J ends, which lost 2 bases and 11 bases, there was a span of 15 bases. This chain's CDR3 is CASSLMGGGLAFF. CDR3 coding DNA: TGTGCCAGCAGTTTAATGGGAGGAGGATTGGCTTTCTTT.

The V gene is TRBV7-2, the J gene TRBJ2-3; 8 nucleotides agree with TRBD2. The CDR3 runs 15 residues. The germline CDR1 and CDR2 sequences are SGHTA and FQGNSA. V dropped 4 bases and J dropped 1; count of bases not matched to a gene: 4. CDR3 amino acids: CASSSTSGGTDTQYF. DNA of the CDR3: TGTGCCAGCAGCTCTACTAGCGGCGGCACAGATACGCAGTATTTT.

In DNA, the CDR3 is TGTGCCAGCAGTTTATACAGGGACTATAACTATGGCTACACCTTC. The encoded protein is CASSLYRDYNYGYTF. The chain combines TRBV27 with TRBJ1-2, with a possible D match to TRBD1 (6 bases). The ends were cut back, 1 base at V and 1 base at J, with 10 bases in the middle. The germline V gene encodes CDR1 MNHEY and CDR2 SMNVEV (reference sequence). The CDR3 is 15 amino acids.

This clone was counted a few times. V gene TRBV18 combines with J gene TRBJ1-2; 9 nucleotides agree with TRBD1. This CDR3 contains 17 residues. The germline V gene encodes CDR1 KGHSH and CDR2 LQKENI. V trimming: 5 bases; J trimming: 2 bases; junction bases outside the gene matches: 12. The CDR3 loop reads CASSGPGQGESNYGYTF. DNA for the CDR3: TGTGCCAGCTCAGGCCCGGGACAGGGCGAATCCAACTATGGCTACACCTTC.

As regards this clone: This sample also contains other DNA sequences that code for the same CDR3. The chain has TRBV5-1 and TRBJ2-1; TRBD2 matches 7 bases. Looked up from germline, CDR1 is SGHRS and CDR2 is YFSETQ. There are 15 residues in the CDR3. V gave up 0 bases and J gave up 1 base; unmatched junction bases: 1. The CDR3 region is CASSLVGGSYNEQFF. The CDR3, as DNA: TGCGCCAGCAGCTTGGTCGGGGGGTCCTACAATGAGCAGTTCTTC.

This clone was seen just once. The rearrangement uses TRBV4-1 and TRBJ2-7; 7 bases map to TRBD1. CDR1 MGHRA and CDR2 YSYEKL come from the germline V gene. V was clipped by 3 bases and J by 2 bases; unmatched bases: 4. There are 14 residues in the CDR3. CDR3 residues: CASSQRQGPYEQYF. The CDR3 region has the DNA TGCGCCAGCAGCCAGCGACAGGGCCCCTACGAGCAGTACTTC.

This chain uses TRBV7-2 with TRBJ2-2; 16 positions match TRBD2. CDR1 is SGHTA and CDR2 is FQGNSA in the germline V gene. After removal of 0 bases from V and 5 bases from J, the junction contained 3 bases not matched to a gene. This CDR3 region has 18 residues. CDR3 loop: CASSLAGLAGGWTGELFF. CDR3 in DNA: TGTGCCAGCAGCTTAGCGGGACTAGCGGGGGGGTGGACCGGGGAGCTGTTTTTT.

This clone was counted a few times. The gene calls are TRBV18 and TRBJ1-5; tentative D call: TRBD1 (5 bases). This CDR3 has 15 amino acids. V was clipped by 3 bases and J by 3 bases, with 12 bases between them. Germline CDR1 KGHSH, CDR2 LQKENI. CDR3 sequence: CASSPTRGDNQPQHF. In DNA form, the CDR3 reads TGTGCCAGCTCACCCACTCGGGGGGACAATCAGCCCCAGCATTTT.

This chain uses TRBV9 with TRBJ2-3, with 9 bases fitting TRBD1. CDR1 SGDLS and CDR2 YYNGEE come from the germline V gene. The CDR3 has 15 residues. V lost 3 bases to trimming and J lost 6 bases; unmatched junction nucleotides: 8. Here the CDR3 reads CASSAGDRAKDTQYF. CDR3 DNA: TGTGCCAGCAGCGCGGGGGACAGGGCAAAGGATACGCAGTATTTT.

The rearrangement uses TRBV7-2 and TRBJ1-2, with a possible D match to TRBD1 (6 bases). This CDR3 has 13 amino acids. The germline V and J ends were trimmed by 5 bases and 8 bases, with 15 bases remaining between them. CDR1 and CDR2 from the germline V gene are SGHTA and FQGNSA. The CDR3 nucleotides are TGTGCCAGCAGCGTAAACAGGGCGCAGGGCTACACCTTC. Translating it yields CASSVNRAQGYTF.

The chain carries TRBV7-3 and TRBJ2-3, with D possibly being TRBD1 (6 bases). The V gene's germline CDR1 is SGHTA and CDR2 FQGTGA. V shed 1 base and J shed 6 bases, with 8 bases lying between them. The CDR3 is 13 amino acids. CDR3 nucleotides: TGTGCCAGCAGCTTAATACAGGGCGATACGCAGTATTTT. Its protein is CASSLIQGDTQYF.

The chain recombines TRBV5-1 with TRBJ1-6; D may be TRBD1 (5 bases). Germline V gene data show CDR1 as SGHRS and CDR2 as YFSETQ. V gave up 4 bases and J gave up 5 bases, with 25 bases separating them. The CDR3 extends over 19 amino acids. CDR3 sequence (DNA): TGCGCCAGCAGCCCCACCATCGTCGTGGGCAGGGCCAATAATTCACCCCTCCACTTT. Translating it yields CASSPTIVVGRANNSPLHF.

This chain uses TRBV10-3 with TRBJ1-5; D not resolved. The V gene lost 10 bases and the J gene lost 3 bases, with 16 bases spanning the gap. The CDR3 spans 14 residues. Germline loops: CDR1 ENHRY, CDR2 SYGVKD. The CDR3 sequence is CATSPRGDNQPQHF. In DNA, the CDR3 is TGTGCCACCTCCCCGCGAGGAGACAATCAGCCCCAGCATTTT.

The J gene is TRBJ2-1, the V gene TRBV5-1; a weak D match, TRBD2 (7 bases). This CDR3 region has 15 residues. V was trimmed by 1 base and J by 5 bases, leaving 13 bases between them. Germline V gives CDR1 SGHRS, CDR2 YFSETQ. The CDR3 reads CASSLSGTRNNEQFF. The CDR3 DNA reads TGCGCCAGCAGCTTGAGCGGGACACGGAACAATGAGCAGTTCTTC.

The CDR3 spells CASSPGTSGLRAQYF. In DNA form, the CDR3 reads TGTGCCAGCAGCCCCGGGACTAGCGGACTTCGGGCCCAGTACTTC. The chain carries TRBV28 and TRBJ2-5, with 11 bases lining up with TRBD2. Per the germline V gene, CDR1 is MDHEN and CDR2 is SYDVKM. The CDR3 loop spans 15 amino acids. The junction had 12 bases not matched to a gene; V was cut back by 6 bases and J by 9 bases.

The chain joins TRBV30 to TRBJ2-5; tentative D call: TRBD2 (6 bases). V lost 8 bases, J lost 5 bases, and 21 bases lay in between. CDR1 is GTSNPN and CDR2 is SVGIG in the germline V gene (reference sequence). CDR3 length equals 14 residues. Here the CDR3 reads CAGWDFWGRETQYF. The CDR3 DNA reads TGTGCCGGATGGGACTTTTGGGGCAGGGAGACCCAGTACTTC.

V usage is TRBV10-3 and J usage is TRBJ2-3; TRBD2 agrees at 15 bases. V shed 11 bases, J shed 4 bases, and the junction held 4 bases outside the gene matches. This CDR3 contains 14 residues. Germline CDR1 ENHRY, CDR2 SYGVKD. This CDR3 is CASGLAGGADTQYF. CDR3 DNA sequence: TGTGCCTCAGGACTAGCGGGAGGGGCAGATACGCAGTATTTT.

The chain carries TRBV19 and TRBJ1-5; D unresolved. The CDR3 extends over 16 amino acids. Deletions cut 6 bases from V and 0 bases from J, with 15 bases between. Germline CDR1 LNHDA, CDR2 SQIVND (reference sequence). Here the CDR3 DNA reads TGTGCCAGTAGCCCGTCGGGTCCCTATAGCAATCAGCCCCAGCATTTT. Protein sequence: CASSPSGPYSNQPQHF.

The chain combines TRBV6-4 with TRBJ2-7; 7 positions match TRBD1. Trimming at V came to 4 bases and at J to 1 base, leaving 10 bases not matched to a gene. The germline gives CDR1 MRHNA, CDR2 SNTAGT. The CDR3 extends over 16 amino acids. CDR3 nucleotides: TGTGCCAGCAGTGCCCTCCGGGACAGCGCGTCCTACGAGCAGTACTTC. It codes for CASSALRDSASYEQYF.